A selection of T cell receptor beta chains follows, all from one sample in a study of blood T cell repertoires in COVID-19. The protocol was immunoSEQ multiplex PCR, while the TCRdb copy is restricted to in-frame clones and leaves out a portion. The sample records hundreds of thousands of clones, around 85% being singletons. The sequencing input was peripheral blood. The receptor set was obtained from an elderly man with acute or convalescent COVID-19. CDR3s include the opening cysteine and the closing phenylalanine or tryptophan. A D gene is named only where the DNA matches it firmly. Rows give clone size only sometimes, using once, few, many, or a class for an expanded clone.

size	V	J	D	DNA	CDR3
.	TRBV13	TRBJ2-7	TRBD1	TGTGCCAGCAGCTTGTACGACAGGGGGGCCTACGAGCAGTACTTC	CASSLYDRGAYEQYF
.	TRBV5-6	TRBJ1-3	.	TGTGCCAGCAGCTTTGGGAGAGTCTCTGGAAACACCATATATTTT	CASSFGRVSGNTIYF
.	TRBV24-1	TRBJ2-3	.	TGTGCCACCAGAGGGGTTGGAGTGGTAGATACGCAGTATTTT	CATRGVGVVDTQYF
.	TRBV18	TRBJ1-4	TRBD1	TGTGCCAGCCGACAGGGGCCTAATGAAAAACTGTTTTTT	CASRQGPNEKLFF
.	TRBV7-9	TRBJ2-2	TRBD2	TGTGCCAGCAGCCGAGACCGAGGACTAGCGGGAAACACCGGGGAGCTGTTTTTT	CASSRDRGLAGNTGELFF
.	TRBV27	TRBJ2-1	.	TGTGCCAGCAGTTTAATATCCAGGGGAACCTACAATGAGCAGTTCTTC	CASSLISRGTYNEQFF
.	TRBV5-1	TRBJ2-1	TRBD2	TGCGCCAGCAGCCGGGGAGGGACGGGCTACAATGAGCAGTTCTTC	CASSRGGTGYNEQFF
.	TRBV7-9	TRBJ2-7	TRBD2	TGTGCCAGCAGCAGGGGAGGGTTCAGCTCCTACGAGCAGTACTTC	CASSRGGFSSYEQYF
.	TRBV11-2	TRBJ2-5	TRBD1	TGTGCCAGCAGCCGGGACAGGGGAGAGACCCAGTACTTC	CASSRDRGETQYF
few	TRBV6-4	TRBJ2-1	TRBD1	TGTGCCAGCAGTTACAGGGGTGACGGTGGTGAGCAGTTCTTC	CASSYRGDGGEQFF
.	TRBV10-2	TRBJ1-2	TRBD1	TGCGCCAGCAGTGGGACAGGGGACTATGGCTACACCTTC	CASSGTGDYGYTF
.	TRBV19	TRBJ2-3	.	TGTGCCAGTAGGGCGGGGAAAATCACAGATACGCAGTATTTT	CASRAGKITDTQYF
.	TRBV2	TRBJ1-5	.	TGTGCCAGCAGTGAGAGAGGGGGTCCCAATCAGCCCCAGCATTTT	CASSERGGPNQPQHF
.	TRBV24-1	TRBJ2-3	.	TGTGCCACCAGTGTCACTAACAGGGATACGCAGTATTTT	CATSVTNRDTQYF
.	TRBV27	TRBJ2-7	TRBD2	TGTGCCAGCAGTTTCCAGAAGACTAGCGGGTTTTCCTACGAGCAGTACTTC	CASSFQKTSGFSYEQYF